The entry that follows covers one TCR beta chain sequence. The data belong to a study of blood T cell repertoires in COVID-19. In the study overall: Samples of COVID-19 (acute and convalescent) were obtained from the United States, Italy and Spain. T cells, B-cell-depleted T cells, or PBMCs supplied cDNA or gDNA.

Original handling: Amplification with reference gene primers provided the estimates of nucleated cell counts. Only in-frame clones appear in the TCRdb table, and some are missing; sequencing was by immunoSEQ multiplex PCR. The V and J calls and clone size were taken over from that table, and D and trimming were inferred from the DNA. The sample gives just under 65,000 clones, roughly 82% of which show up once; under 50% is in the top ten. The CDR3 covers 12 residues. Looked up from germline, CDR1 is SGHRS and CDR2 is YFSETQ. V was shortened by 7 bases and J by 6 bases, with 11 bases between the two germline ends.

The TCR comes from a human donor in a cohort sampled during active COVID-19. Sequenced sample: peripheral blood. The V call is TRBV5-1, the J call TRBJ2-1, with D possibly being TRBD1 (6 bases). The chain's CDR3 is CASADRPNEQFF. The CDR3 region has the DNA TGCGCCAGCGCAGACAGGCCCAATGAGCAGTTCTTC.